Following are 27 T cell receptor beta chains from one sample sequenced in a study of lymphopenia after photon versus proton radiotherapy. Here immunoSEQ multiplex PCR was the method, and the copy in TCRdb shows in-frame clones only, minus some. The data contain some 38,000 clones, roughly 90% of them singletons. Sequencing was performed on peripheral blood, taken from a patient treated with photon-based radiotherapy. These TCRs come from a man aged 55 to 69 with cholangiocarcinoma.

CDR3 coding DNA: TGTGCCAGCAGTAACAGGGAACTATCTGGCTACACCTTC. Translation gives CASSNRELSGYTF. The chain uses TRBV2 and TRBJ1-2; D might be TRBD1 (6 bases). Trimming took 5 bases from V and 7 from J, leaving 14 bases between them. The CDR3 extends over 13 amino acids. Germline V gives CDR1 SNHLY, CDR2 FYNNEI.

V usage is TRBV2 and J usage is TRBJ1-1, with 7 bases identical to TRBD1. The CDR3 totals 16 residues. Germline-derived CDR1 and CDR2 are SNHLY and FYNNEI. Losses at the gene ends were 6 bases for V and 0 bases for J; bases not matched to a gene: 10. CDR3 region: CASSRRQGNMNTEAFF. The CDR3, as DNA: TGTGCCAGCAGCCGTAGACAGGGCAATATGAACACTGAAGCTTTCTTT.

CDR3 in amino acids: CASSAGTANYEQYF. The CDR3 DNA follows: TGTGCCAGCAGCGCCGGGACAGCTAACTACGAGCAGTACTTC. The chain couples TRBV7-2 to TRBJ2-7; TRBD1 aligns across 7 bases. Trimming at V came to 5 bases and at J to 3 bases, leaving 7 bases not matched to a gene. The CDR3 has 14 amino acids. The germline V gene encodes CDR1 SGHTA and CDR2 FQGNSA. The variable domain in full, with the rest retrieved from reference TRBV7-2 and TRBJ2-7, is GAGVSQSPSNKVTEKGKDVELRCDPISGHTALYWYRQSLGQGLEFLIYFQGNSAPDKSGLPSDRFSAERTGGSVSTLTIQRTQQEDSAVYLCASSAGTANYEQYFGPGTRLTVT.

The rearrangement uses TRBV11-3 and TRBJ2-7; TRBD1 matches at 8 bases. Germline CDR1 is SGHNT and CDR2 is YENEEA. V lost 1 base to trimming and J lost 4 bases; unmatched junction nucleotides: 6. CDR3 size: 15 residues. The DNA of the CDR3 is TGTGCCAGCAGCTTAGGGGCAGGGGGCGCGTACGAGCAGTACTTC. This codes for CASSLGAGGAYEQYF.

This rearrangement joins TRBV2 to TRBJ2-7; 7 nucleotides agree with TRBD2. V lost 5 bases and J lost 0; bases outside the gene matches: 7. CDR1 is SNHLY and CDR2 is FYNNEI in the germline V gene. The CDR3 has 15 amino acids. DNA for the CDR3: TGTGCCAGCAGTACCCCAGAGCGGGACTCCTACGAGCAGTACTTC. The encoded protein is CASSTPERDSYEQYF.

CDR3 bases: TGTGCCAGCTTACTGTCGGTGAACACTGAAGCTTTCTTT. Encoded protein: CASLLSVNTEAFF. The chain uses TRBV27 and TRBJ1-1; D is ambiguous. CDR1 and CDR2 from the germline V gene are MNHEY and SMNVEV (reference sequence). CDR3 length: 13 residues. V dropped 8 bases and J dropped 0 bases, with 10 bases sitting between them.

V gene TRBV10-3 combines with J gene TRBJ2-1, with TRBD2 matching 9 bases. CDR1 is ENHRY and CDR2 is SYGVKD in the germline V gene. V shed 6 bases, J shed 4 bases, and the junction held 7 bases outside the gene matches. The length of the CDR3 is 15 residues. DNA of the CDR3: TGTGCCATCAGCCTGGGACTAGCCGAATACAATGAGCAGTTCTTC. It codes for CAISLGLAEYNEQFF.

The rearrangement joins TRBV19 to TRBJ2-5; TRBD2 agrees at 14 bases. After removal of 3 bases from V and 4 bases from J, the junction contained 7 bases not matched to a gene. The CDR3 is 17 residues long. Germline lookup yields CDR1 LNHDA and CDR2 SQIVND (reference sequence). The DNA of the CDR3 is TGTGCCAGTAGTATTAGGGGACTAGCGGGAGTAGGAGAGACCCAGTACTTC. It codes for CASSIRGLAGVGETQYF.

The chain has TRBV7-8 and TRBJ2-1; 15 nucleotides match TRBD2. This CDR3 is 17 amino acids long. The J segment lost 6 bases and the V segment lost 2 bases, leaving 5 bases of the junction unmatched. Germline V CDR1 and CDR2: SGHVS, FQNEAQ. In DNA, the CDR3 is TGTGCCAGCAGCTTACGGACTAGCGGGGGGGTCTTCAATGAGCAGTTCTTC. Encoded protein: CASSLRTSGGVFNEQFF.

V and J are TRBV29-1 and TRBJ2-1, with 12 bases lining up with TRBD2. Germline V CDR1 and CDR2: SQVTM, ANQGSEA. The CDR3 sequence is 16 residues long. The V and J ends lost 3 bases and 6 bases, in that order; junction bases with no gene match: 9. The CDR3 DNA is TGCAGCGTTGAGTTACCACTAGCGGGGGGTCTCAATGAGCAGTTCTTC. This sequence encodes CSVELPLAGGLNEQFF.

By share, this clone counts as medium-sized. This rearrangement joins TRBV28 to TRBJ2-2; no clear D. V was clipped by 6 bases and J by 7 bases, with 15 bases between them. CDR1 MDHEN and CDR2 SYDVKM come from the germline V gene. This CDR3 has 14 amino acids. The CDR3 reads CASRPAGVGGELFF. The CDR3 region has the DNA TGTGCCAGCAGGCCCGCAGGAGTTGGCGGGGAGCTGTTTTTT.

The sample holds a few counts of this clone. The J gene is TRBJ2-2, the V gene TRBV5-5, with TRBD2 matching 11 bases. The CDR3 has 18 amino acids. V gave up 3 bases and J gave up 1 base; unmatched junction bases: 8. The germline gives CDR1 SGHKS, CDR2 YYEKEE (reference sequence). The CDR3 here is CASSSKLAGVGNTGELFF. As DNA, the CDR3 is TGTGCCAGCAGCTCCAAACTAGCGGGAGTAGGGAACACCGGGGAGCTGTTTTTT.

The chain joins TRBV6-6 to TRBJ1-5; D remains ambiguous. Between the trimmed V and J ends, which lost 5 bases and 5 bases, there was a span of 13 bases. The germline CDR1 and CDR2 sequences are MNHNY and SVGAGI (reference sequence). The CDR3 is made up of 14 amino acids. The CDR3 reads CASSPVFADQPQHF. In DNA, the CDR3 is TGTGCCAGCAGTCCTGTTTTTGCCGATCAGCCCCAGCATTTT.

A remark on this clone: The junction shows a germline mismatch at one end, possibly a read error. The rearrangement links TRBV7-3 to TRBJ2-7; 9 nucleotides align to TRBD1. CDR3 size: 13 residues. Germline CDR1 and CDR2: SGHTA and FQGTGA. The CDR3 DNA is TGTGCCAGCAGCTTGGAAAAGGGACAGGGACAACACTTC. Its translation: CASSLEKGQGQHF.

This sequence joins TRBV5-1 and TRBJ2-5; TRBD2 matches at 9 bases. Germline V gives CDR1 SGHRS, CDR2 YFSETQ. The CDR3 loop spans 14 amino acids. V trimming: 4 bases; J trimming: 2 bases; junction bases outside the gene matches: 3. DNA of the CDR3: TGCGCCAGCAGCCAGGGACTAGCACAAGAGACCCAGTACTTC. As protein: CASSQGLAQETQYF.

This rearrangement joins TRBV11-2 to TRBJ1-1; D not resolved. Germline V gene sequence: CDR1 SGHAT, CDR2 FQNNGV. The ends were cut back, 2 bases at V and 6 bases at J, with 13 bases in the middle. The CDR3 totals 14 residues. The CDR3 DNA reads TGTGCCAGCAGCTTATCTTCTAAGGTGCCTGAAGCTTTCTTT. It encodes CASSLSSKVPEAFF.

The rearrangement joins TRBV4-1 to TRBJ2-1; 7 positions agree with TRBD1. Unmatched junction bases numbered 8, after V lost 1 base and J lost 5 bases. CDR3 length: 16 residues. From germline, CDR1 is MGHRA and CDR2 YSYEKL. CDR3 in amino acids: CASSQGSGTENNEQFF. The DNA for the CDR3 is TGCGCCAGCAGCCAAGGGTCCGGGACAGAAAACAATGAGCAGTTCTTC.

V and J are TRBV19 and TRBJ2-5; maybe TRBD1 (6 bases). The CDR3 totals 14 residues. V lost 4 bases to trimming and J lost 7 bases, with 16 bases between them. Germline V CDR1 and CDR2: LNHDA, SQIVND (reference sequence). The CDR3: CASSTQGGLGTQYF. As DNA, the CDR3 is TGTGCCAGTAGTACACAGGGTGGGCTCGGGACCCAGTACTTC. Together with reference TRBV19 and TRBJ2-5, the CDR3 gives the full variable domain: DGGITQSPKYLFRKEGQNVTLSCEQNLNHDAMYWYRQDPGQGLRLIYYSQIVNDFQKGDIAEGYSVSREKKESFPLTVTSAQKNPTAFYLCASSTQGGLGTQYFGPGTRLLVL.

This clone came up once. The rearrangement uses TRBV28 and TRBJ1-1; D unclear. V was shortened by 6 bases and J by 3 bases, with 5 bases between the two germline ends. The CDR3 covers 11 residues. CDR1 and CDR2 (germline): MDHEN, SYDVKM. The CDR3 DNA follows: TGTGCCAGCAGCAGGTACACTGAAGCTTTCTTT. This gives the protein CASSRYTEAFF.

V gene TRBV7-9 combines with J gene TRBJ2-5; tentatively, D is TRBD1 (5 bases). The V and J ends lost 1 base and 3 bases respectively, with 6 bases between them. The CDR3 has 13 residues. The germline V gene encodes CDR1 SEHNR and CDR2 FQNEAQ (reference sequence). CDR3 DNA: TGTGCCAGCAGCTTAGACAGGAAAGAGACCCAGTACTTC. Amino acids: CASSLDRKETQYF.

The V call is TRBV11-3, the J call TRBJ2-4; a weak D match, TRBD1 (6 bases). Trimming stripped 2 bases from V and 0 bases from J, with 14 bases between. Germline V lookup: CDR1 SGHNT, CDR2 YENEEA. This CDR3 contains 17 residues. The CDR3 DNA sequence: TGTGCCAGCAGCTTACTCAGGGGTACCCTAGCCAAAAACATTCAGTACTTC. It translates to CASSLLRGTLAKNIQYF.

The rearrangement links TRBV28 to TRBJ1-2; D perhaps matches TRBD1 (6 bases). V shed 4 bases and J shed 4 bases, with 19 bases lying between them. CDR3 length equals 16 residues. The germline V gene has CDR1 MDHEN and CDR2 SYDVKM. The CDR3 here is CASSSRGARNPYGYTF. The CDR3 DNA follows: TGTGCCAGCAGTTCGCGGGGGGCGCGAAACCCCTATGGCTACACCTTC.

This rearrangement joins TRBV10-3 to TRBJ2-7; TRBD1 matches at 10 bases. This CDR3 comprises 15 residues. Per the germline V gene, CDR1 is ENHRY and CDR2 is SYGVKD. Unmatched junction bases numbered 14, after V lost 9 bases and J lost 6 bases. The CDR3 DNA is TGTGCCATTAATTGTTCCGGGACAGGGGTACGCGAGCAGTACTTC. Its translation: CAINCSGTGVREQYF.

The J gene is TRBJ2-7, the V gene TRBV7-9; no clear D gene. The germline gives CDR1 SEHNR, CDR2 FQNEAQ (reference sequence). The CDR3 runs to 11 residues. V was pared by 1 base and J by 4 bases, with 2 bases between. The CDR3 region has the DNA TGTGCCAGCAGCTTAGAATACGAGCAGTACTTC. As protein: CASSLEYEQYF.

This clone has only one observation. This chain joins TRBV28 and TRBJ2-7; D remains ambiguous. Trimming stripped 4 bases from V and 0 bases from J, with 4 bases between. CDR3 length: 12 residues. Germline CDR1 MDHEN, CDR2 SYDVKM. CDR3 protein: CASSSNSYEQYF. Here the CDR3 DNA reads TGTGCCAGCAGTTCAAACTCCTACGAGCAGTACTTC.

The chain couples TRBV11-3 to TRBJ2-2; 7 bases line up with TRBD1. The CDR3 length is 18 residues. In germline, CDR1 is SGHNT, CDR2 YENEEA. After removal of 5 bases from V and 1 base from J, the junction contained 13 bases not matched to a gene. CDR3 bases: TGTGCCAGCAGCCCTACAACCTCCTACAGGGGGAACACCGGGGAGCTGTTTTTT. Translation gives CASSPTTSYRGNTGELFF.

This clone is a singleton in its sample. The chain uses TRBV19 and TRBJ1-6; 10 nucleotides agree with TRBD1. This CDR3 contains 19 residues. Trimming at V came to 3 bases and at J to 11 bases, leaving 19 bases not matched to a gene. Germline V gene sequence: CDR1 LNHDA, CDR2 SQIVND (reference sequence). CDR3 protein: CASSISSTNLGQGGPPLHF. The CDR3 DNA reads TGTGCCAGTAGTATCTCCTCTACTAATCTCGGACAGGGGGGTCCACCCCTCCACTTT.